This entry lists 18 T cell receptor beta chains sequenced from one sample in a study of Graves' ophthalmopathy and Graves' hyperthyroidism. RNA transcripts yielded amplified TCR beta CDR3 regions. After a first-round RT-PCR with HTBI primers, a second-round multiplex PCR was run. Using its own MiXCR run on the multiplex PCR reads, TCRdb lists one record per CDR3 protein. Seen here are under 350,000 distinct CDR3 sequences, 15% to 20% observed once, and the top ten hold about 12%. The sequencing sample was made of peripheral blood. These receptors were taken from an adult man with Graves' ophthalmopathy.

This clonotype was detected ten times or more. This chain connects TRBV11-2 to TRBJ2-7; D possibly uses TRBD1 or TRBD2 (5 bases each). The CDR3 sequence is 13 residues long. V was trimmed by 1 base and J by 11 bases, leaving 15 bases between them. Germline V CDR1 and CDR2: SGHAT, FQNNGV. The CDR3 loop reads CASSLVGTRREYF. The DNA for the CDR3 is TGTGCCAGCAGCTTAGTGGGGACCCGCCGTGAGTACTTC.

This clonotype was detected ten times or more. The chain links TRBV28 to TRBJ1-2, with D tentatively TRBD1 (5 bases). Germline values: CDR1 MDHEN, CDR2 SYDVKM. Trimming shortened V by 4 bases and J by 2 bases, and 11 bases separated the two germline ends. This CDR3 contains 14 residues. The CDR3 DNA reads as TGTGCCAGCAGTTCCCCTCGGGGGAACTATGGCTACACCTTC. This encodes CASSSPRGNYGYTF.

This clonotype was seen repeatedly, ten times or more. The chain is built from TRBV7-2 and TRBJ2-2; 9 nucleotides line up with TRBD2. Germline V gene sequence: CDR1 SGHTA, CDR2 FQGNSA. This CDR3 region has 18 residues. The V segment lost 4 bases and the J segment 4 bases; nucleotides outside the gene matches: 13. The CDR3 sequence is CASSSRWRGGGGTGELFF. The CDR3 DNA reads TGTGCCAGCAGCTCGAGGTGGCGGGGGGGCGGGGGCACCGGGGAGCTGTTTTTT. Full variable domain (rest looked up from reference TRBV7-2 and TRBJ2-2): GAGVSQSPSNKVTEKGKDVELRCDPISGHTALYWYRQSLGQGLEFLIYFQGNSAPDKSGLPSDRFSAERTGGSVSTLTIQRTQQEDSAVYLCASSSRWRGGGGTGELFFGEGSRLTVL.

V and J are TRBV20-1 and TRBJ2-4; 9 bases fit TRBD2. Germline V gives CDR1 DFQATT, CDR2 SNEGSKA (reference sequence). The CDR3 has 16 residues. The J segment lost 8 bases and the V segment lost 1 base, leaving 12 bases of the junction unmatched. CDR3 nucleotide sequence: TGCAGTGCTAGAGTTGCCGGGACTAGCTCTCGAGACATTCAGTACTTC. It specifies CSARVAGTSSRDIQYF.

In this sample, this clonotype turned up many times. The chain carries TRBV28 and TRBJ2-5; perhaps TRBD2 as D (5 bases). V dropped 7 bases and J dropped 1 base, with 22 bases sitting between them. CDR1 and CDR2 from the germline V gene are MDHEN and SYDVKM. The CDR3 covers 17 residues. CDR3 sequence reads: CASTPSYRRILQETQYF. CDR3 DNA: TGTGCCAGCACCCCTAGCTATCGGCGGATACTCCAAGAGACCCAGTACTTC.

This clonotype showed up many times. The rearrangement joins TRBV5-1 to TRBJ2-7; 9 bases agree with TRBD2. Germline V gene lookup returns CDR1 SGHRS and CDR2 YFSETQ. This CDR3 is built from 15 residues. J lost 2 bases, V lost 7 bases, and 10 bases had no gene match. CDR3 residues: CASSPGASGTYEQYF. The DNA for the CDR3 is TGCGCCAGCTCACCGGGGGCTAGCGGGACCTACGAGCAGTACTTC.

This clonotype was seen repeatedly, ten times or more. The rearrangement links TRBV30 to TRBJ2-7; 8 nucleotides align to TRBD1. Unmatched junction bases numbered 5, after V lost 0 bases and J lost 4 bases. The CDR3 is 14 residues long. The germline V gene has CDR1 GTSNPN and CDR2 SVGIG (reference sequence). CDR3 amino acids: CAWSVGQGTYEQYF. The CDR3 DNA sequence: TGTGCCTGGAGTGTAGGACAGGGTACATACGAGCAGTACTTC. Using reference TRBV30 and TRBJ2-7 for the parts outside the CDR3, the full variable domain is SQTIHQWPATLVQPVGSPLSLECTVEGTSNPNLYWYRQAAGRGLQLLFYSVGIGQISSEVPQNLSASRPQDRQFILSSKKLLLSDSGFYLCAWSVGQGTYEQYFGPGTRLTVT.

This clonotype has ten or more counts. V is TRBV6-5 and J is TRBJ1-3, with a possible D match to TRBD1 (5 bases). Germline values: CDR1 MNHEY, CDR2 SVGAGI. The CDR3 is 16 residues long. V was cut by 0 bases and J by 4 bases, with 13 bases left in between. The CDR3 is CASSYSMDKRGNTIYF. DNA for the CDR3: TGTGCCAGCAGTTACTCCATGGACAAACGGGGAAACACCATATATTTT.

At least ten counts were recorded for this clonotype. V and J are TRBV6-5 and TRBJ1-5; D remains ambiguous. The CDR3 contains 13 residues. Germline V gene lookup returns CDR1 MNHEY and CDR2 SVGAGI. Trimming took off 7 bases at V and 5 bases at J, with 12 bases between the two ends. The CDR3 region is CASTIEVYQPQHF. As DNA, the CDR3 is TGTGCCAGCACAATTGAGGTATATCAGCCCCAGCATTTT.

The J gene is TRBJ2-7, the V gene TRBV6-1, with D possibly being TRBD2 (6 bases). CDR1 and CDR2 from the germline V gene are MNHNS and SASEGT. CDR3 length: 15 amino acids. V was clipped by 6 bases and J by 0 bases, with 15 bases between them. The CDR3 DNA follows: TGTGCCAGCAGGGCCCTAGCGACTGCCTCCTACGAGCAGTACTTC. Translation: CASRALATASYEQYF.

In its sample, this clonotype was seen many times. CDR3 loop: CASSQEINLREQYF. CDR3 nucleotides: TGCGCCAGCAGCCAAGAGATTAATCTACGCGAGCAGTACTTC. V gene TRBV4-3 combines with J gene TRBJ2-7; D gene uncertain. Trimming stripped 0 bases from V and 6 bases from J, with 12 bases between. Germline values: CDR1 LGHNA, CDR2 YSLEER. The CDR3 has 14 amino acids.

In this sample, this clonotype turned up many times. This chain joins TRBV20-1 and TRBJ1-5; D unresolved. The V gene's germline CDR1 is DFQATT and CDR2 SNEGSKA (reference sequence). The length of the CDR3 is 12 residues. Trimming removed 1 base from V and 9 bases from J, with 10 bases in between. In DNA, the CDR3 is TGCAGTGCTAGAGGATATCAAATGCCCCAGCATTTT. Translating it yields CSARGYQMPQHF.

This rearrangement joins TRBV28 to TRBJ1-1, with D tentatively TRBD1 (5 bases). Germline lookup yields CDR1 MDHEN and CDR2 SYDVKM. Trimming pared 6 bases from V and 2 bases from J, leaving 13 bases between. The CDR3 contains 14 residues. This CDR3 reads CASRGGGVNTEAFF. CDR3 coding DNA: TGTGCCAGCAGAGGAGGAGGGGTAAACACTGAAGCTTTCTTT.

In this sample, this clonotype turned up many times. The V call is TRBV4-2, the J call TRBJ1-2; D is unresolved. This CDR3 spans 17 amino acids. Germline-derived CDR1 and CDR2 are LGHNA and YNFKEQ. Trimming removed 0 bases at V and 4 bases at J, with 18 bases between. The chain's CDR3 is CASSQEISGKFLYGYTF. CDR3 bases: TGTGCCAGCAGCCAAGAAATCTCTGGTAAATTCCTCTATGGCTACACCTTC.

This clonotype was seen repeatedly, ten times or more. The gene calls are TRBV12-3 or TRBV12-4 and TRBJ1-5; 9 nucleotides match TRBD1. Trimming removed 4 bases from V and 8 bases from J; junction bases left unmatched: 12. The CDR3 is made up of 16 amino acids. For the CDR3, the DNA is TGTGCCAGCAGTTCGGATCAGGGGACAGGGTGGGAGCCCCAGCATTTT. It is translated as CASSSDQGTGWEPQHF.

In its sample, this clonotype was seen many times. The genes are TRBV20-1 and TRBJ1-2, with a tentative D call TRBD1 (5 bases). V was shortened by 6 bases and J by 0 bases, with 11 bases between the two germline ends. The CDR3 length is 13 residues. Germline values: CDR1 DFQATT, CDR2 SNEGSKA (reference sequence). CDR3 coding DNA: TGCAGTGCAGGGGCCCCAGCTAACTATGGCTACACCTTC. It translates to CSAGAPANYGYTF.

This clonotype occurred once. The genes are TRBV20-1 and TRBJ1-1; no definite D call. Trimming took off 5 bases at V and 1 base at J, with 11 bases between the two ends. Germline CDR1 reads DFQATT; CDR2 reads SNEGSKA (reference sequence). This CDR3 spans 13 amino acids. The CDR3 nucleotides are TGCAGTGCTCAATCGGCCTCGAACACTGAAGCTTTCTTT. Encoded protein: CSAQSASNTEAFF.

This clonotype was recorded many times. This chain joins TRBV3-1 and TRBJ1-1; the D is unclear. V lost 1 base, J lost 0 bases, and 6 bases lay in between. CDR3 length: 14 residues. Per germline, CDR1 LGHDT and CDR2 YNNKEL (reference sequence). The CDR3 is CASSQGVMNTEAFF. The CDR3 coding sequence is TGTGCCAGCAGCCAAGGTGTTATGAACACTGAAGCTTTCTTT.